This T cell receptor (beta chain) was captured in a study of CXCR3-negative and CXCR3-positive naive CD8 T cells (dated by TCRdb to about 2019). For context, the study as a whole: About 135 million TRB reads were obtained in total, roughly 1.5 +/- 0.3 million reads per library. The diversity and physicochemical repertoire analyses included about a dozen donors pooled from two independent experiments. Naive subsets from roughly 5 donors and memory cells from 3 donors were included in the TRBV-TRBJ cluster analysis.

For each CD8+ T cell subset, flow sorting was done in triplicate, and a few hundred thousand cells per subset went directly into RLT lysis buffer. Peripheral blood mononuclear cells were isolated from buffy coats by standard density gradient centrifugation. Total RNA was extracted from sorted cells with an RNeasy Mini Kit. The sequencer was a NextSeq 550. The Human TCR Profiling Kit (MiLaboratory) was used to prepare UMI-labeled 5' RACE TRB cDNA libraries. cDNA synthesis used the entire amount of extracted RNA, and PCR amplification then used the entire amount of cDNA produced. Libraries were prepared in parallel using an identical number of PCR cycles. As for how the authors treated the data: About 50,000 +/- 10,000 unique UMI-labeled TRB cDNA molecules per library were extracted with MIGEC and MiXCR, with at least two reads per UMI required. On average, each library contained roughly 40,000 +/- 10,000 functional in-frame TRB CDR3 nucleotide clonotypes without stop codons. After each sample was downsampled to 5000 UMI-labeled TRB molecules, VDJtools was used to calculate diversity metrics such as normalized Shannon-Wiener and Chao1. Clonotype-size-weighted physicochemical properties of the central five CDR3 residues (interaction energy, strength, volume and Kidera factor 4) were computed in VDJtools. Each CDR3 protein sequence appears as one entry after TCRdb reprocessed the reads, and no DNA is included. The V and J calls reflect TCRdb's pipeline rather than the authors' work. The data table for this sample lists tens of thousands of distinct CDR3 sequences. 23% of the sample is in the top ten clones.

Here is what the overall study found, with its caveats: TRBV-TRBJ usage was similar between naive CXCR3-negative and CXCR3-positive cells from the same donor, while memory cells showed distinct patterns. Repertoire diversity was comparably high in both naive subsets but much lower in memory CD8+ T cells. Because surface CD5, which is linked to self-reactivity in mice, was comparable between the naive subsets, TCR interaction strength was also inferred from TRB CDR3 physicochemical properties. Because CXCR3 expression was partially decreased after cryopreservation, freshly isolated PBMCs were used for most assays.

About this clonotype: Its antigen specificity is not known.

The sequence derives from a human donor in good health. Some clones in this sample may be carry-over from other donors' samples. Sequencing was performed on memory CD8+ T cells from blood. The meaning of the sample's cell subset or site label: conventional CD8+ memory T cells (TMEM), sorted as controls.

The CDR3 reads CASSFWGQRGTDTQYF. The sequence joins TRBV5-1 to TRBJ2-3; TCRdb gives TRBD1 as the D gene, but with no DNA this cannot be confirmed. From the cysteine through the phenylalanine, the CDR3 covers 16 amino acids. The DNA is unrecorded. Looking up the germline V gene yields CDR1 SGHRS and CDR2 YFSETQ.